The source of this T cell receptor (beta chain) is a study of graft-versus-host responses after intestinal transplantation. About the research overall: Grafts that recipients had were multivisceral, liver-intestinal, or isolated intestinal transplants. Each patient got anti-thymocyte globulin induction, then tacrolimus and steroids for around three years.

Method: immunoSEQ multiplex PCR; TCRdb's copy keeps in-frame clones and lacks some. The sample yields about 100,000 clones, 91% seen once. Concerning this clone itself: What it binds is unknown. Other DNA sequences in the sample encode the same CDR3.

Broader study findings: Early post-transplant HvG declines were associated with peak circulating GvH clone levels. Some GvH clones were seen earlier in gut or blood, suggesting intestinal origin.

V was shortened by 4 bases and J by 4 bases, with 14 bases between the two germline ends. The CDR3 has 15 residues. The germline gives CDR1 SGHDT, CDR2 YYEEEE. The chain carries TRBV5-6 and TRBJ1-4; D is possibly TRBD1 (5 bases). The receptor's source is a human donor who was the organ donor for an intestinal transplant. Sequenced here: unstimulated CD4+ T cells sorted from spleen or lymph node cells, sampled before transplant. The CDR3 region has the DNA TGTGCCAGCAGCCTGGTGCGGGGGTATAATGAAAAACTGTTTTTT. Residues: CASSLVRGYNEKLFF.